This T cell receptor (beta chain) originates from a study of blood T cell repertoires in COVID-19. Overall study: PBMCs, B-cell-depleted T cells, or T cells were the source of the cDNA or gDNA that made up the material.

TCRdb's copy holds only in-frame clones and misses some; the assay was immunoSEQ multiplex PCR. The sample lists a few hundred thousand clones, almost 90% occurring once. The sample taken for sequencing was peripheral blood. This receptor was taken from a woman in her thirties or forties with COVID-19, enrolled during active disease.

The CDR3 nucleotides read TGTGCCAGCAGTTCCCACGCGGGGTACTACGAGCAGTACTTC. This encodes CASSSHAGYYEQYF. The rearrangement uses TRBV28 and TRBJ2-7; perhaps TRBD2 as D (6 bases). CDR1 and CDR2 (germline): MDHEN, SYDVKM. The V and J ends lost 4 bases and 3 bases respectively, with 13 bases between them. The CDR3 runs to 14 residues. The variable domain in full, completed from reference TRBV28 and TRBJ2-7, reads DVKVTQSSRYLVKRTGEKVFLECVQDMDHENMFWYRQDPGLGLRLIYFSYDVKMKEKGDIPEGYSVSREKKERFSLILESASTNQTSMYLCASSSHAGYYEQYFGPGTRLTVT.